The 16 T cell receptor beta chains in this list originate from one sample, sequenced in a study of OX40 agonist ivuxolimab in advanced cancers. The data were produced by immunoSEQ multiplex PCR, yet TCRdb's version contains in-frame clones alone and is incomplete. The data hold roughly 63,000 clones, with 75% to 90% observed a single time. The material sequenced was CD4+ or CD8+ T cells sorted from blood, taken in a trial of the OX40 agonist ivuxolimab. The origin of the receptors is an adult with an advanced solid tumor such as melanoma, head and neck, liver or kidney cancer.

There are a few counts of this clone. This chain connects TRBV5-1 to TRBJ1-1, with TRBD1 matching over 7 bases. The CDR3 consists of 15 residues. With V trimmed by 4 bases and J by 4 bases, 10 bases remained unmatched. The germline V gene has CDR1 SGHRS and CDR2 YFSETQ. The CDR3 loop reads CASSPETGWGTEAFF. DNA of the CDR3: TGCGCCAGCAGCCCTGAGACAGGGTGGGGCACTGAAGCTTTCTTT.

Remarks on this clone: The junction departs from germline at one end; a sequencing error may be responsible. V and J are TRBV6-5 and TRBJ1-6, with D tentatively TRBD1 (6 bases). CDR1 is MNHEY, CDR2 SVGAGI, per germline. The CDR3 length is 15 residues. CDR3 DNA: TGTGCCAGCAGTCCGTACAGGGTTTGGAATTCACCCCCCCACTTT. Its translation is CASSPYRVWNSPPHF.

The rearrangement uses TRBV15 and TRBJ1-2; 8 positions agree with TRBD1. The CDR3 is made up of 13 amino acids. With V trimmed by 1 base and J by 6 bases, 1 base remained unmatched. Germline V gene sequence: CDR1 LNHNV, CDR2 YYDKDF (reference sequence). CDR3 sequence (DNA): TGTGCCACCAGCAGAGGACAGGGGAATGGCTACACCTTC. Residues: CATSRGQGNGYTF.

This clone was seen a handful of times. The chain is built from TRBV5-1 and TRBJ2-1, with 9 bases that match TRBD2. The V gene end was trimmed by 0 bases and the J gene end by 5 bases; junction bases not matched to a gene: 3. The CDR3 spans 15 residues. CDR1 and CDR2 (germline): SGHRS, YFSETQ. In nucleotides, the CDR3 is TGCGCCAGCAGCTTGGAGGCTAGCGGGGACAATGAGCAGTTCTTC. It translates to CASSLEASGDNEQFF. The whole variable domain, filled in from reference TRBV5-1 and TRBJ2-1, reads KAGVTQTPRYLIKTRGQQVTLSCSPISGHRSVSWYQQTPGQGLQFLFEYFSETQRNKGNFPGRFSGRQFSNSRSEMNVSTLELGDSALYLCASSLEASGDNEQFFGPGTRLTVL.

The chain carries TRBV7-2 and TRBJ2-5, with 7 bases identical to TRBD2. The germline V gene encodes CDR1 SGHTA and CDR2 FQGNSA. This CDR3 is 15 amino acids long. Losses at the gene ends were 2 bases for V and 7 bases for J; bases not matched to a gene: 10. CDR3 sequence reads: CASSLSGSSGGTQYF. The CDR3 DNA reads as TGTGCCAGCAGCTTATCAGGGTCTAGCGGAGGGACCCAGTACTTC.

The chain links TRBV18 to TRBJ2-6; D is undetermined. Germline values: CDR1 KGHSH, CDR2 LQKENI. Trimming left V 2 bases short and J 0 bases short, with 5 bases between. This CDR3 has 15 amino acids. This chain's CDR3 is CASSPWRSGANVLTF. The CDR3 DNA reads as TGTGCCAGCTCACCATGGCGCTCTGGGGCCAACGTCCTGACTTTC.

The gene calls are TRBV5-4 and TRBJ2-3; D perhaps matches TRBD2 (5 bases). The CDR3 covers 15 residues. V lost 4 bases to trimming and J lost 2 bases, with 14 bases between them. In germline, CDR1 is SGHNT, CDR2 YYREEE (reference sequence). As DNA, the CDR3 is TGTGCCAGCAGCCCGGACTCTGGGTTCACAGATACGCAGTATTTT. Encoded protein: CASSPDSGFTDTQYF.

The chain recombines TRBV19 with TRBJ2-7; no firm D call. CDR1 is LNHDA, CDR2 SQIVND, per germline (reference sequence). CDR3 length: 15 amino acids. V was shortened by 3 bases and J by 4 bases, with 16 bases between the two germline ends. The CDR3 sequence: CASSMADPALYEQYF. The CDR3 bases are TGTGCCAGTAGTATGGCGGATCCGGCCCTATACGAGCAGTACTTC.

CDR3 loop: CASSGSSGGALKGIYEQYF. CDR3 coding DNA: TGCGCCAGCAGCGGTTCTAGCGGGGGGGCTTTAAAGGGGATCTACGAGCAGTACTTC. The V gene is TRBV5-1, the J gene TRBJ2-7, with TRBD2 matching 12 bases. The trim removed 4 bases at V and 3 bases at J, leaving 17 bases unmatched. Germline V gives CDR1 SGHRS, CDR2 YFSETQ. The CDR3 totals 19 residues.

In its sample, this clone was seen once. The CDR3 DNA reads as TGTGCCAGCAGTGAGACTAGCGGGAGAGAGACCCAGTACTTC. This sequence encodes CASSETSGRETQYF. The chain recombines TRBV6-1 with TRBJ2-5; 12 positions agree with TRBD2. The ends lost 3 bases at V and 4 bases at J; junction bases unmatched: 0. This CDR3 spans 14 amino acids. CDR1 MNHNS and CDR2 SASEGT come from the germline V gene.

A remark on this clone: Other DNA sequences in this specimen translate into the identical CDR3. The chain joins TRBV29-1 to TRBJ1-2, with 7 bases lining up with TRBD1. V trimming: 6 bases; J trimming: 5 bases; junction bases outside the gene matches: 6. CDR1 is SQVTM and CDR2 is ANQGSEA in the germline V gene. This CDR3 is 12 amino acids long. CDR3 sequence (DNA): TGCAGCGTCTCCGGGACAGATTATGGCTACACCTTC. This gives the protein CSVSGTDYGYTF.

The chain couples TRBV10-3 to TRBJ1-1; D gene unclear. The CDR3 contains 13 residues. Per the germline V gene, CDR1 is ENHRY and CDR2 is SYGVKD. Between the trimmed V and J ends, which lost 3 bases and 0 bases, there was a span of 5 bases. The CDR3 reads CAISDRLNTEAFF. The CDR3 nucleotides read TGTGCCATCAGTGACAGATTGAACACTGAAGCTTTCTTT.

This rearrangement joins TRBV29-1 to TRBJ2-7; D possibly uses TRBD1 or TRBD2 (6 bases each). This CDR3 contains 17 residues. The germline V and J ends were trimmed by 3 bases and 2 bases, with 23 bases remaining between them. Germline V gene lookup returns CDR1 SQVTM and CDR2 ANQGSEA. In nucleotides, the CDR3 is TGCAGCGTTGAGCTAGCCCCCGAGGGGGGCCTAACCTACGAGCAGTACTTC. This gives the protein CSVELAPEGGLTYEQYF.

The J gene is TRBJ2-1, the V gene TRBV9; D is unclear. CDR1 is SGDLS and CDR2 is YYNGEE in the germline V gene. V gave up 4 bases and J gave up 6 bases, with 23 bases separating them. This CDR3 has 17 amino acids. For the CDR3, the DNA is TGTGCCAGCAGCATCAAACCCGCTCCAAGCTCGGCCAATGAGCAGTTCTTC. Encoded protein: CASSIKPAPSSANEQFF.

The CDR3 region has the DNA TGCGCCAGCAGTAGGACTAGCGGGGTTGATACGCAGTATTTT. This sequence encodes CASSRTSGVDTQYF. This chain joins TRBV10-1 and TRBJ2-3; 12 bases match TRBD2. The V gene end was trimmed by 5 bases and the J gene end by 6 bases; junction bases not matched to a gene: 3. The CDR3 has 14 residues. CDR1 is WNHNN, CDR2 SYGVQD, per germline (reference sequence).

The gene calls are TRBV5-1 and TRBJ2-3, with D possibly TRBD2 on 6 matching bases. Germline V gene lookup returns CDR1 SGHRS and CDR2 YFSETQ. V lost 0 bases and J 4 bases, leaving 12 bases between the germline ends. This CDR3 spans 15 amino acids. The CDR3 DNA reads TGCGCCAGCAGCTTGGCTCGACTAGTTTCAGATACGCAGTATTTT. It is translated as CASSLARLVSDTQYF.